The source of this T cell receptor beta chain is a study of T cell repertoires in cytomegalovirus infection. About the research overall: Evidence of both CMV infection and a matching HLA type came from public TCR beta signatures.

This clonotype came up once. Its specificity is unknown. Study results and caveats: Cumulative public TCR beta family frequency identified CMV carriers with the relevant HLA. HLA-C-restricted CMV clonotypes gave the most frequent clonotype in two of eight donors.

TCRdb independently ran MiXCR on the reads; one entry per CDR3 protein. The repertoire includes 490,000 or so distinct CDR3 sequences, about 10% of them detected once, and about 9.4% sits in the top ten. This TCR derives from a human donor in good health (CMV status not recorded). Some clones in this sample may be carry-over from other donors' samples. Material: PBMCs.

CDR3 coding DNA: TGTGCCAGCAGTTCAACGCCACGTCGGGGCTACACCTTC. Its protein is CASSSTPRRGYTF. This sequence joins TRBV12-3 or TRBV12-4 and TRBJ1-2, with D unclear. With 4 bases removed from V and 8 bases from J, the gap between germline ends came to 14 bases. The CDR3 contains 13 residues.